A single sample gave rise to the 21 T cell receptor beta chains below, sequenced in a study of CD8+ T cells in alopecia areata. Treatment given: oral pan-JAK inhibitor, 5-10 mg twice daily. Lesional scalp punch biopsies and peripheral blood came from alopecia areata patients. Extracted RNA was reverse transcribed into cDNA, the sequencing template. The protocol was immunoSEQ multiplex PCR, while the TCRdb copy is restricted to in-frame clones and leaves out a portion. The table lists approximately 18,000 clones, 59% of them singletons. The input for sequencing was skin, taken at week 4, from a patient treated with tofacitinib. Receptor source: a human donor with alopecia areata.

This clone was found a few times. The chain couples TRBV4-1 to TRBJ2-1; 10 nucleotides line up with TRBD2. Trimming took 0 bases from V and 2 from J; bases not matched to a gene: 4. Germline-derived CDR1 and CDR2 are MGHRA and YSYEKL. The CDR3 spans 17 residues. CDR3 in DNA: TGCGCCAGCAGCCAAGAGGCTAGCGGGGGCCCCTACAATGAGCAGTTCTTC. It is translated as CASSQEASGGPYNEQFF.

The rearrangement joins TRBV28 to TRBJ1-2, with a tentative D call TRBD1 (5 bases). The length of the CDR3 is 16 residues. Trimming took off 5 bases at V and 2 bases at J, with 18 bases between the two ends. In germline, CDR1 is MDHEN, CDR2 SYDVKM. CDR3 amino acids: CASSVPPPGPNYGYTF. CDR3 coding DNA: TGTGCCAGCAGTGTCCCCCCCCCGGGACCAAACTATGGCTACACCTTC.

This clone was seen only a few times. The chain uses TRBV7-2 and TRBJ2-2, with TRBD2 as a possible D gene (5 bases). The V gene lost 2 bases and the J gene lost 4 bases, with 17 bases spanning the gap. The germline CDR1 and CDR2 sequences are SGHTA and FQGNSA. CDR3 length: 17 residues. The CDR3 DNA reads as TGTGCCAGCAGCTTACGGCGGATAGAGGGCAGCACCGGGGAGCTGTTTTTT. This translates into CASSLRRIEGSTGELFF.

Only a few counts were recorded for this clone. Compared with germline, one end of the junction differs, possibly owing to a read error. The CDR3 DNA follows: TGTGCTAGCAGCTTAGATTGGGATTCACCCCTCCACTTT. It codes for CASSLDWDSPLHF. V is TRBV7-7 and J is TRBJ1-6; D remains ambiguous. This CDR3 spans 13 amino acids. Germline values: CDR1 SSHAT, CDR2 FNYEAQ (reference sequence). Combining the CDR3 with reference TRBV7-7 and TRBJ1-6 gives the whole variable domain GAGVSQSPRYKVTKRGQDVTLRCDPISSHATLYWYQQALGQGPEFLTYFNYEAQPDKSGLPSDRFSAERPEGSISTLTIQRTEQRDSAMYRCASSLDWDSPLHFGNGTRLTVT.

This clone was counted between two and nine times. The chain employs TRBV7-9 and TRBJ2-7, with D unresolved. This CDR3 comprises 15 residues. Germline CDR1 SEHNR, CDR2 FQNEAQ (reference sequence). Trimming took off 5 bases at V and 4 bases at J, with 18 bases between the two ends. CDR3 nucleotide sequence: TGTGCCAGCAGCCCCCACTCTGCCAGGCAGTACGAGCAGTACTTC. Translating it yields CASSPHSARQYEQYF.

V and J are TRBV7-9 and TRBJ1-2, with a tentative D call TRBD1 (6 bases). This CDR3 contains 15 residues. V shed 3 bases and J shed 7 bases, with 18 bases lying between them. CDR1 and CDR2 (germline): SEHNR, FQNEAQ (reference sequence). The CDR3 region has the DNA TGTGCCAGCAGCTTGAAGGACAGCAGGTGGGCTGGCTACACCTTC. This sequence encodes CASSLKDSRWAGYTF. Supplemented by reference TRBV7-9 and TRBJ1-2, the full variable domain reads DTGVSQNPRHKITKRGQNVTFRCDPISEHNRLYWYRQTLGQGPEFLTYFQNEAQLEKSRLLSDRFSAERPKGSFSTLEIQRTEQGDSAMYLCASSLKDSRWAGYTFGSGTRLTVV.

This CDR3 is CAWSWGVSGRHVDTQYF. In nucleotides, the CDR3 is TGTGCCTGGAGTTGGGGGGTTAGCGGGAGGCACGTCGATACGCAGTATTTT. This sequence joins TRBV30 and TRBJ2-3; TRBD2 aligns across 10 bases. Germline V lookup: CDR1 GTSNPN, CDR2 SVGIG (reference sequence). CDR3 length: 17 residues. V lost 2 bases and J lost 6; bases outside the gene matches: 14.

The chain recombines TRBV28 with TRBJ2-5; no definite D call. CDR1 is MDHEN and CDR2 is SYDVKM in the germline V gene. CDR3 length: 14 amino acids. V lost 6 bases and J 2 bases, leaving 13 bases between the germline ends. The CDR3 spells CASSRDMLQETQYF. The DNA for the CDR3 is TGTGCCAGCAGCAGAGACATGTTACAAGAGACCCAGTACTTC.

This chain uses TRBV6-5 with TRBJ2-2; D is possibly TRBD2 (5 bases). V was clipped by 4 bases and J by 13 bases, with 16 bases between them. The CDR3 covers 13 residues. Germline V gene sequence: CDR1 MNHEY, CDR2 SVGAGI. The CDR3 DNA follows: TGTGCCAGCAGTTCGAACGCGGGCCGCCCGCTGTTTTTT. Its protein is CASSSNAGRPLFF.

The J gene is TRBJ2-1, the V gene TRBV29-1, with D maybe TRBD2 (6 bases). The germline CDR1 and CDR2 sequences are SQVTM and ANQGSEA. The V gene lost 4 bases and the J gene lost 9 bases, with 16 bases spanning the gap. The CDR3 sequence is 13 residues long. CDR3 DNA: TGCAGCGTTGTTTTGGGGCTGCGGGGTGAGCAGTTCTTC. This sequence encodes CSVVLGLRGEQFF.

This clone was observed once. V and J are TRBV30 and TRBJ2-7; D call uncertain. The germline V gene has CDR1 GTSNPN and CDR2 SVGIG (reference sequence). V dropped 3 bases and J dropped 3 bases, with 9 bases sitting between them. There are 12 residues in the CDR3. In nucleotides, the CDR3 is TGTGCCTGGAGGAGCCTGAACTACGAGCAGTACTTC. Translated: CAWRSLNYEQYF. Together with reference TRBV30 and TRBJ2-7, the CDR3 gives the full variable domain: SQTIHQWPATLVQPVGSPLSLECTVEGTSNPNLYWYRQAAGRGLQLLFYSVGIGQISSEVPQNLSASRPQDRQFILSSKKLLLSDSGFYLCAWRSLNYEQYFGPGTRLTVT.

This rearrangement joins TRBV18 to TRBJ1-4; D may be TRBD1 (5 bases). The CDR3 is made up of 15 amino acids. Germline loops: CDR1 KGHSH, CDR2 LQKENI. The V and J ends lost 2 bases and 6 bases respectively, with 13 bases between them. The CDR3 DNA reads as TGTGCCAGCTCACCAGGGGTGACAGACTATGAAAAACTGTTTTTT. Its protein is CASSPGVTDYEKLFF.

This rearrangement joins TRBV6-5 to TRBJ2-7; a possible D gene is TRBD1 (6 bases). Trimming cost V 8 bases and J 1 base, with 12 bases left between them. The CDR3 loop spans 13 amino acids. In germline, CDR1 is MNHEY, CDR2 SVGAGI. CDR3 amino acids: CASLDSLSYEQYF. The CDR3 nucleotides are TGTGCCAGCTTGGACAGCCTTTCCTACGAGCAGTACTTC.

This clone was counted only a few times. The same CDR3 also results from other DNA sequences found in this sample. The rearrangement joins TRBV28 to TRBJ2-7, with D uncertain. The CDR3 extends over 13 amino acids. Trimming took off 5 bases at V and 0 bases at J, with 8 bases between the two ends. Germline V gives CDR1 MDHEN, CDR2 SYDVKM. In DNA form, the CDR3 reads TGTGCCAGCAGTCCCCCAGGCTCCTACGAGCAGTACTTC. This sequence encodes CASSPPGSYEQYF.

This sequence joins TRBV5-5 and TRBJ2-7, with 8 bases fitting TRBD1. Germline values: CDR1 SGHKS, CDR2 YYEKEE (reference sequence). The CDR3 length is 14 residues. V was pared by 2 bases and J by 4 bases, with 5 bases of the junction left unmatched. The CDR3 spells CASSFGQGPYEQYF. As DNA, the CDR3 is TGTGCCAGCAGCTTCGGACAGGGCCCTTACGAGCAGTACTTC.

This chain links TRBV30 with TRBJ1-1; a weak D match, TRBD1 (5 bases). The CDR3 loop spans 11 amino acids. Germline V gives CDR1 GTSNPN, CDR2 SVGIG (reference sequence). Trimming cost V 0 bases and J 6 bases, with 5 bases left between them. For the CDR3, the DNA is TGTGCCTGGAGTGTCAGGGCTGAAGCTTTCTTT. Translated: CAWSVRAEAFF.

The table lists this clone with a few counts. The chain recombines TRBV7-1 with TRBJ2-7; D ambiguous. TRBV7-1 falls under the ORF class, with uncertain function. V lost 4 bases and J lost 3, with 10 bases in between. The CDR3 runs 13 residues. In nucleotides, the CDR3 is TGTGCCAGCAGCTTCCCCCCCATCTACGAGCAGTACTTC. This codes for CASSFPPIYEQYF.

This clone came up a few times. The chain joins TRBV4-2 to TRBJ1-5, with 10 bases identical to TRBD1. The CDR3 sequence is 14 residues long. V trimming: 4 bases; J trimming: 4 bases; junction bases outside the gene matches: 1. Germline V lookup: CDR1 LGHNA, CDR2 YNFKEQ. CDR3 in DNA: TGTGCCAGCAGCCGGGGACAGGGGAATCAGCCCCAGCATTTT. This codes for CASSRGQGNQPQHF.

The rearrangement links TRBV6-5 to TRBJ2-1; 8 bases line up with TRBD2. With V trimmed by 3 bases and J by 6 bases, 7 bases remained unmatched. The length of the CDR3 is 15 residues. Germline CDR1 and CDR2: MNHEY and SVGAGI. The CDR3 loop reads CASSYGAGGLNEQFF. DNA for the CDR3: TGTGCCAGCAGTTATGGGGCGGGGGGCCTCAATGAGCAGTTCTTC.

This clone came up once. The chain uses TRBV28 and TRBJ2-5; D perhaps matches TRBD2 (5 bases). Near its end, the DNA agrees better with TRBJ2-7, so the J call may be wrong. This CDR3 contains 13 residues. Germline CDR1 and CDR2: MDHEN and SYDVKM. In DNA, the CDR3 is TGTGCCAGCAGTCAGATGCGTCGGGGCGAGCAGTACTTC. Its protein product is CASSQMRRGEQYF.

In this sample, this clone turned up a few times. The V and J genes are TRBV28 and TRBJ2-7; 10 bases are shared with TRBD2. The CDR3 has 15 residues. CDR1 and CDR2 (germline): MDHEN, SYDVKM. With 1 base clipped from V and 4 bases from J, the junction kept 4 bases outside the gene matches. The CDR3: CASSLSTSGEYEQYF. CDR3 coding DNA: TGTGCCAGCAGTTTATCAACTAGCGGGGAGTACGAGCAGTACTTC.